This record looks at one TCR beta chain sequence and its context. Which antigen it targets is not known. No base quality information exists; no much larger clone differs at one position. This entry is derived from a study of graft-versus-host responses after intestinal transplantation (dated by TCRdb to 2020 to 2022). For the study in its entirety: The transplants that recipients received were multivisceral, liver-intestinal, or isolated intestinal. Every recipient was given anti-thymocyte globulin induction, then maintenance tacrolimus and steroids for roughly three years. After intestinal transplantation, graft-versus-host and host-versus-graft alloreactive T cell clones were followed in the graft, circulation and bone marrow using bulk TCR-beta CDR3 sequencing. Alloreactive clones were identified by sequencing pre-transplant mixed lymphocyte reaction products and comparing these products with unstimulated pre-transplant donor and recipient T cells. A cohort of about two dozen intestinal transplant recipients, including one retransplant, was enrolled, and a few patients lacking pretransplant specimens were excluded. Donor T cell macrochimerism was defined as a peak of at least 4% donor T cells among recipient peripheral blood mononuclear cells. Rather than being sequenced by the commercial service, samples from three later patients were sequenced in-house on an Illumina MiSeq and processed with MiXCR.

What the study reported, not specific to this receptor: In patients with donor T cell macrochimerism, the allografts had high GvH to HvG T cell clonal ratios. Early after transplant, peak levels of circulating GvH clones were associated with declines in HvG clones. GvH clones were detected in recipient bone marrow, and some appeared earlier in ileal mucosa or blood, consistent with an intestinal mucosal origin. Conclusions were limited by the relatively low number and heterogeneity of intestinal transplant patients.

The time point label of this sample denotes: cells obtained before transplantation from donor or recipient. CD3+CD4+ and CD3+CD8+ populations were FACS-sorted from unstimulated pre-transplant donor and recipient cells taken from spleen or lymph nodes. Receptors were amplified or captured by the immunoSEQ multiplex PCR assay. For most patients, genomic DNA was isolated with the Qiagen DNeasy Blood and Tissue Kit and sent frozen to Adaptive Biotechnologies for TCR sequencing. For most patients, high-throughput TCR-beta CDR3 sequencing of genomic DNA was performed by Adaptive Biotechnologies. Concerning the study's data processing: TCR sequencing data were retrieved from Adaptive's ImmunoSEQ software for more than 15 patients, whereas a few other patients were processed with MiXCR and VDJtools. To correct CD4 versus CD8 sorting errors, any sequence found in both subsets at a frequency ratio below 5:1 was removed. CDR3 nucleotide sequences shared between donor and recipient were removed because their origin could not be assigned. To be classed as alloreactive, a clone needed at least 2-fold expansion over unstimulated cells and a minimum CFSE-low frequency of 0.002% (template counts) or 0.001% (read counts). Mappable clones were those detected in sequenced pre-transplant spleen, lymph node, or MLR CFSE-low populations of the donor or recipient. The cumulative frequency of alloreactive clones was calculated as a percentage of all sequences, weighted by copy number. The clones in this table, taken by TCRdb from immuneACCESS, are in-frame only. Not every clone is retained; where verified, under half of the shortfall comes from an unresolved V gene, and the cause of the rest is unknown. The V and J calls and clone size come from that table; D and trimming were worked out from the DNA. This sample gives about 78,000 clones in total; around 91% of them show up just once. Together, the top ten hold 4% to 5% of the sample.

The TCR sequence derives from a human donor who was the organ donor for an intestinal transplant. Here the sequenced sample was unstimulated CD8+ T cells sorted from spleen or lymph node cells, taken before transplant.

The bases read TGTGCCAGCAGCTATCGGACGGAGGGATTTTTAGGCAACGTCCTGACTTTC. The encoded protein is CASSYRTEGFLGNVLTF. The chain couples TRBV14 to TRBJ2-6, and the D gene may be TRBD2, 6 bases matching. According to the germline V gene, CDR1 reads SGHDN and CDR2 reads FVKESK. Including the terminal cysteine and phenylalanine, the CDR3 comprises 17 residues. Only CDR3 DNA is held: 51 bases, read in frame from base 1. V is shortened by 5 bases, J by 9 bases, and the region joining them spans 23 bases.